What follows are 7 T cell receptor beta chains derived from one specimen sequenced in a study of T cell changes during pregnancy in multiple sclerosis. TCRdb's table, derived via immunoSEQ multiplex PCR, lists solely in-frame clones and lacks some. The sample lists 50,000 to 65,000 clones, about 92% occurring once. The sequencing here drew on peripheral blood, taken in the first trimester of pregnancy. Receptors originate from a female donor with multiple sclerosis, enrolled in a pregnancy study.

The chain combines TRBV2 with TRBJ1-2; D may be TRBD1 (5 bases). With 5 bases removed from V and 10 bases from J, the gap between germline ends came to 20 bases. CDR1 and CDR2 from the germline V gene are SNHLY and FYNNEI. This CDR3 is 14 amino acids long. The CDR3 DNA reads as TGTGCCAGCAGTCGGAGGGACGGGGGGAGAGACTACACCTTC. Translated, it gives CASSRRDGGRDYTF.

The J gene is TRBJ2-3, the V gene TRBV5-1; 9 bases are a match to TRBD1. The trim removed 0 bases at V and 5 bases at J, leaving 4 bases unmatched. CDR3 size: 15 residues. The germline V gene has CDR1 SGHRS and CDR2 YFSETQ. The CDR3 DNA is TGCGCCAGCAGCTTGGTCGGACAGGGGTTAGATACGCAGTATTTT. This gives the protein CASSLVGQGLDTQYF. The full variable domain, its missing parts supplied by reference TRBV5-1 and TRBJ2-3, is KAGVTQTPRYLIKTRGQQVTLSCSPISGHRSVSWYQQTPGQGLQFLFEYFSETQRNKGNFPGRFSGRQFSNSRSEMNVSTLELGDSALYLCASSLVGQGLDTQYFGPGTRLTVL.

CDR3 bases: TGCGCCAGCAGCCTATCTGGTTCGGTCTGGTGGACTAATGAAAAACTGTTTTTT. Translating it yields CASSLSGSVWWTNEKLFF. The chain couples TRBV4-3 to TRBJ1-4, with D unclear. The germline gives CDR1 LGHNA, CDR2 YSLEER. CDR3 length: 18 residues. V was pared by 4 bases and J by 2 bases, with 20 bases between.

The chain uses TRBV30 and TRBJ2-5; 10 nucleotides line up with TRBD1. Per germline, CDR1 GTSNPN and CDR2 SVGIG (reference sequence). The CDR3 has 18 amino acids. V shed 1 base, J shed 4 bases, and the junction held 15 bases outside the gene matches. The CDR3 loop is CAWSEEGQGSGYGETQYF. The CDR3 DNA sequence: TGTGCCTGGAGTGAGGAGGGACAGGGGTCGGGTTACGGAGAGACCCAGTACTTC.

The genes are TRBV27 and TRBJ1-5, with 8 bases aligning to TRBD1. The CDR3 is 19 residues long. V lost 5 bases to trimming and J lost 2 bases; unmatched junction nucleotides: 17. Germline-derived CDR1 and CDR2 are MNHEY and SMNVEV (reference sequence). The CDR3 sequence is CASSPRTGINPSGNQPQHF. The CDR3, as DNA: TGTGCCAGCAGTCCACGGACAGGGATAAACCCTTCGGGCAATCAGCCCCAGCATTTT.

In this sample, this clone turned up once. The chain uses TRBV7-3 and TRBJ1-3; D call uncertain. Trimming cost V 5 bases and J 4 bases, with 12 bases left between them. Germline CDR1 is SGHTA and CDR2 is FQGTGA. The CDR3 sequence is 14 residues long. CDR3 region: CASSPGLGGNTIYF. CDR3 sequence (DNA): TGTGCCAGCAGCCCTGGTCTAGGAGGAAACACCATATATTTT.

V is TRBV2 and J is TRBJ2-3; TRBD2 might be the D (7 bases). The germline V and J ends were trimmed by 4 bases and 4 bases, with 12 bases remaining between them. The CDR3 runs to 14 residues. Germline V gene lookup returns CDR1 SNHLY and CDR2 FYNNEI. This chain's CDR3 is CASSVRGGADTQYF. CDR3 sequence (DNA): TGTGCCAGCAGTGTTCGCGGGGGCGCAGATACGCAGTATTTT.